This T cell receptor (beta chain) was sequenced for a study of blood T cell repertoires in COVID-19. The wider study: COVID-19 samples, acute and convalescent, were from the United States, Italy and Spain. The analysed material was cDNA or gDNA that came from T cells, B-cell-depleted T cells, or PBMCs.

In its sample, this clone is medium-sized. This CDR3 contains 15 residues. V shed 0 bases and J shed 0 bases, with 4 bases lying between them. From germline, CDR1 is SGHDT and CDR2 YYEEEE. In the original processing: Amplification from reference gene primers served as the basis for estimated nucleated cell counts. The method was immunoSEQ multiplex PCR; TCRdb's version includes in-frame clones alone and lacks a portion of them. From that table come the V and J calls and clone size; the DNA was used to work out D and trimming. Of 40,000 to 55,000 clones in the sample, 70% to 90% were seen once. The chain links TRBV5-6 to TRBJ2-6; D unclear. The source material was peripheral blood. The TCR was taken from a man between 70 and 80 years old with active COVID-19. DNA of the CDR3: TGTGCCAGCAGCTTGGGAGTCTCTGGGGCCAACGTCCTGACTTTC. This gives the protein CASSLGVSGANVLTF. The complete variable domain, with remaining parts taken from reference TRBV5-6 and TRBJ2-6, reads DAGVTQSPTHLIKTRGQQVTLRCSPKSGHDTVSWYQQALGQGPQFIFQYYEEEERQRGNFPDRFSGHQFPNYSSELNVNALLLGDSALYLCASSLGVSGANVLTFGAGSRLTVL.